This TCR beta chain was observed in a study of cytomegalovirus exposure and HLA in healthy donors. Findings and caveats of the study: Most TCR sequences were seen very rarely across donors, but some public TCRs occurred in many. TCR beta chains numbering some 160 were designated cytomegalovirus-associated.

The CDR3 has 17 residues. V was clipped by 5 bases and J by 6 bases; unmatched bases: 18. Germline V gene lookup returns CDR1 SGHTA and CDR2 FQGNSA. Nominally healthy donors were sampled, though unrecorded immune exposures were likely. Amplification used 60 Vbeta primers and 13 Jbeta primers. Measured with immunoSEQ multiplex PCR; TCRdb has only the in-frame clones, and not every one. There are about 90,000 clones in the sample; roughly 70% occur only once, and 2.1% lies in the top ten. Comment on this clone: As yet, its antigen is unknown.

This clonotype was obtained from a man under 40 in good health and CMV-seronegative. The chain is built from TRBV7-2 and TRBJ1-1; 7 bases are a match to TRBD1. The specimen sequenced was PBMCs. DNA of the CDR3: TGTGCCAGCAGCCCCCCACCCCAATTACAGGGGAGGCCTGAAGCTTTCTTT. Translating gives CASSPPPQLQGRPEAFF.